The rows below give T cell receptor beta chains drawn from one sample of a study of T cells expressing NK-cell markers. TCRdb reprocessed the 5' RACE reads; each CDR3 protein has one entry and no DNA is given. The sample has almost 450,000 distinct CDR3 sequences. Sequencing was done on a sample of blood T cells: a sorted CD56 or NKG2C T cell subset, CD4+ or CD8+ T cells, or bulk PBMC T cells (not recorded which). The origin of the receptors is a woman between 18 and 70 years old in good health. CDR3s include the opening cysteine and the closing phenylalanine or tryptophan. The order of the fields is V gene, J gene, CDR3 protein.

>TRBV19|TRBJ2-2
CATPRSGDAGELFF
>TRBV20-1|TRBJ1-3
CSALPIDFSGNTIYF
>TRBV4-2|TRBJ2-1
CASSQDEGAYNEQFF
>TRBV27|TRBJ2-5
CASSRRGTRVETQYF
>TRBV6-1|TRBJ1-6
CASSGPVSPLHF
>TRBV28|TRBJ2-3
CASSSRLAGESDTQYF
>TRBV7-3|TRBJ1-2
CASSQNLGPRSYTF
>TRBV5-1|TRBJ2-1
CASSIAGTSISYNEQFF
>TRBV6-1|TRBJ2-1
CASSLRDSHNEQFF
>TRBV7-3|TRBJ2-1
CASSSWTSGRGNEQFF
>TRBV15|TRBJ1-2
CATSREVGRLFYGYTF
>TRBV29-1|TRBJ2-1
CSVFRGQGEQFF
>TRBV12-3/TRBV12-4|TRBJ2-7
CASRSGTGADEQYF
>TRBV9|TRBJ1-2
CASSSPGGGYTF
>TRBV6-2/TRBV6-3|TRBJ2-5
CASSLPSETQYF
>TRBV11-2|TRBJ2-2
CASSPQGGLAGGFGELFF
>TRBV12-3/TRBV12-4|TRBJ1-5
CASSGGYQPQHF
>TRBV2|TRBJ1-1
CASSGGRGNTEAFF
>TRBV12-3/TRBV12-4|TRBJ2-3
CASNFGLAGGSTDTQYF
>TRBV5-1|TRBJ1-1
CASSSGTGLNTEAFF
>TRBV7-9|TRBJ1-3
CASSRQAHSGNTIYF
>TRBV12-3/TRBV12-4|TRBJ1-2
CASKEGPSNGYTF
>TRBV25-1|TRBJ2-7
CASSASGSWSYEQYF
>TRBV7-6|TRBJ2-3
CASSFSGGDTDTQYF
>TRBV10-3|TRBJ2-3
CAISESISQERSGLQYF
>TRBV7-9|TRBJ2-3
CASSITGLAGTDTQYF
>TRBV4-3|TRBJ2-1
CASSQGGMGQFF
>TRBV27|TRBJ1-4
CASSPHAGGIEKLFF
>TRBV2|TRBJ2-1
CASSRQGSEQFF
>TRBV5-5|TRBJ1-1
CASSPPIGPMNTEAFF
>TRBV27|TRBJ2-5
CASSPDYGKTQYF
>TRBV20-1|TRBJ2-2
CSATLWVSGGGNTGELFF
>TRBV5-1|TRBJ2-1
CASSLTSPSSYNEQFF
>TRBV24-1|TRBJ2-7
CATSDFGQGSYEQYF
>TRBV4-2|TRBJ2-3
CASSQRLGTQYTDTQYF
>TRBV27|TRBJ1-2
CASSSGQGLLYGYTF
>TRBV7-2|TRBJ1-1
CASSLYRATEAFF
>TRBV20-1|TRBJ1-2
CSALRWDRGQGGYTF
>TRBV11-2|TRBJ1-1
CASSLQYNTEAFF
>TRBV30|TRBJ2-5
CAWTSGGSKETQYF
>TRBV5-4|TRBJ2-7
CASSESGTGTYEQYF
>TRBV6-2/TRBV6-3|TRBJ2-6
CASSYRVTGANVLTF
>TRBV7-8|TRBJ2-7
CASSKLVPGQGNSYEQYF
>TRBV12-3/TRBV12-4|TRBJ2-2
CASSPPDGTGELFF